This paragraph reports one T cell receptor beta chain. These data are taken from a study of monozygotic twins with inflammatory bowel disease. The CDR3 sequence is 14 residues long. Germline CDR1 reads MNHEY; CDR2 reads SVGEGT. TCRdb reprocessed the 5' RACE reads; each CDR3 protein has one entry and no DNA is given. The data show 150,000 to 200,000 distinct CDR3 sequences, and the top ten clones hold approximately 3%. The rearrangement joins TRBV6-2 or TRBV6-3 to TRBJ2-7; TCRdb designates TRBD2, a call that cannot be tested without DNA. This clonotype was sampled from a human donor with ulcerative colitis or Crohn's disease, or a healthy co-twin of an affected twin (not recorded which). Sequenced material: blood. CDR3 in amino acids: CASSPQGGGYEQYF.